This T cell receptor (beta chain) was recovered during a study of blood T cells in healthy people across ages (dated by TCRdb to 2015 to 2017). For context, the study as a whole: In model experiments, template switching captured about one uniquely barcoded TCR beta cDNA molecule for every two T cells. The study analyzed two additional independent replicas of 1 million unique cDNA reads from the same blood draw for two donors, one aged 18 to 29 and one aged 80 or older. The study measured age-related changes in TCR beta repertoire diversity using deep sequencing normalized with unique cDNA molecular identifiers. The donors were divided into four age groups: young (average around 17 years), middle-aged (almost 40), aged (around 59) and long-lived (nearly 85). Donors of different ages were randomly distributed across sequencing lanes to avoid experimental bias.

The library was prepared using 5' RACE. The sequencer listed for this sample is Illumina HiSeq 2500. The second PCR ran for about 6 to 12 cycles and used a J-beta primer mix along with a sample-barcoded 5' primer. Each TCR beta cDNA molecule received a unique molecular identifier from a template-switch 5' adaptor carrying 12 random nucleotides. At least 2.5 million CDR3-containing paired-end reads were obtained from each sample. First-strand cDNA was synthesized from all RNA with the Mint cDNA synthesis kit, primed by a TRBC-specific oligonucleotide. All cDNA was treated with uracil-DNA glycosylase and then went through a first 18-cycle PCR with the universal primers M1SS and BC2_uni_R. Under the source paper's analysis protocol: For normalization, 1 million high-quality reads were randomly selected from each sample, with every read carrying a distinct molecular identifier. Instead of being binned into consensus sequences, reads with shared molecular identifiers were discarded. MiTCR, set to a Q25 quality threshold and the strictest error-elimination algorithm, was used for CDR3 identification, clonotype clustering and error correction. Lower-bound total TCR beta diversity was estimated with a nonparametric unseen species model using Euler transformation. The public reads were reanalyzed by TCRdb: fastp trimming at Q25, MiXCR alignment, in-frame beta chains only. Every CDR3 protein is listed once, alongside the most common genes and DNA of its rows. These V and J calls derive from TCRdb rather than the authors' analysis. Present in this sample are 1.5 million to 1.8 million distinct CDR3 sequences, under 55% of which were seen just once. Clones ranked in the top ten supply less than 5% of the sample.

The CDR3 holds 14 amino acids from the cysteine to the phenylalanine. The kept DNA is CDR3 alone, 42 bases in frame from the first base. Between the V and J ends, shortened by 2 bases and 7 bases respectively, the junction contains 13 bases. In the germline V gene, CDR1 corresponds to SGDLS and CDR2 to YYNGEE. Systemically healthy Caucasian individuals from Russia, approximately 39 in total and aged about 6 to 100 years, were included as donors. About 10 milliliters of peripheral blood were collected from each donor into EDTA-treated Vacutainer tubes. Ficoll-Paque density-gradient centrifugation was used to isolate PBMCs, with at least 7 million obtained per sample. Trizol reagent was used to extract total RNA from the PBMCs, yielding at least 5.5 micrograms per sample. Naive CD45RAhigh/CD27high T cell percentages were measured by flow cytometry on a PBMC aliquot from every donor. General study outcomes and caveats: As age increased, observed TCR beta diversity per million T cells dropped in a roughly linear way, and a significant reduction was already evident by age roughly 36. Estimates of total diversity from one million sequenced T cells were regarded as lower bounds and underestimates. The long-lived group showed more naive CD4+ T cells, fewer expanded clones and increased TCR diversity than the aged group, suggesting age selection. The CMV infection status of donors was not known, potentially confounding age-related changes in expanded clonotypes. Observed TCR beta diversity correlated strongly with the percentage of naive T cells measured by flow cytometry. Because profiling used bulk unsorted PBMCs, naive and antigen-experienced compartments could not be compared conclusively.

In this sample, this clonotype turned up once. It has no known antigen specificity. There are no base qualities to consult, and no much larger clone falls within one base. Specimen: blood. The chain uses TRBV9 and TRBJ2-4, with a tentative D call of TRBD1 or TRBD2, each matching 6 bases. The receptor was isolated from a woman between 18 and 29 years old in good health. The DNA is TGTGCCAGCAGCGTCGGACGGAGGGGGAACATTCAGTACTTC. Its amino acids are CASSVGRRGNIQYF. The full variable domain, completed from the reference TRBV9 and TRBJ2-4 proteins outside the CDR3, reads DSGVTQTPKHLITATGQRVTLRCSPRSGDLSVYWYQQSLDQGLQFLIQYYNGEERAKGNILERFSAQQFPDLHSELNLSSLELGDSALYFCASSVGRRGNIQYFGAGTRLSVL.